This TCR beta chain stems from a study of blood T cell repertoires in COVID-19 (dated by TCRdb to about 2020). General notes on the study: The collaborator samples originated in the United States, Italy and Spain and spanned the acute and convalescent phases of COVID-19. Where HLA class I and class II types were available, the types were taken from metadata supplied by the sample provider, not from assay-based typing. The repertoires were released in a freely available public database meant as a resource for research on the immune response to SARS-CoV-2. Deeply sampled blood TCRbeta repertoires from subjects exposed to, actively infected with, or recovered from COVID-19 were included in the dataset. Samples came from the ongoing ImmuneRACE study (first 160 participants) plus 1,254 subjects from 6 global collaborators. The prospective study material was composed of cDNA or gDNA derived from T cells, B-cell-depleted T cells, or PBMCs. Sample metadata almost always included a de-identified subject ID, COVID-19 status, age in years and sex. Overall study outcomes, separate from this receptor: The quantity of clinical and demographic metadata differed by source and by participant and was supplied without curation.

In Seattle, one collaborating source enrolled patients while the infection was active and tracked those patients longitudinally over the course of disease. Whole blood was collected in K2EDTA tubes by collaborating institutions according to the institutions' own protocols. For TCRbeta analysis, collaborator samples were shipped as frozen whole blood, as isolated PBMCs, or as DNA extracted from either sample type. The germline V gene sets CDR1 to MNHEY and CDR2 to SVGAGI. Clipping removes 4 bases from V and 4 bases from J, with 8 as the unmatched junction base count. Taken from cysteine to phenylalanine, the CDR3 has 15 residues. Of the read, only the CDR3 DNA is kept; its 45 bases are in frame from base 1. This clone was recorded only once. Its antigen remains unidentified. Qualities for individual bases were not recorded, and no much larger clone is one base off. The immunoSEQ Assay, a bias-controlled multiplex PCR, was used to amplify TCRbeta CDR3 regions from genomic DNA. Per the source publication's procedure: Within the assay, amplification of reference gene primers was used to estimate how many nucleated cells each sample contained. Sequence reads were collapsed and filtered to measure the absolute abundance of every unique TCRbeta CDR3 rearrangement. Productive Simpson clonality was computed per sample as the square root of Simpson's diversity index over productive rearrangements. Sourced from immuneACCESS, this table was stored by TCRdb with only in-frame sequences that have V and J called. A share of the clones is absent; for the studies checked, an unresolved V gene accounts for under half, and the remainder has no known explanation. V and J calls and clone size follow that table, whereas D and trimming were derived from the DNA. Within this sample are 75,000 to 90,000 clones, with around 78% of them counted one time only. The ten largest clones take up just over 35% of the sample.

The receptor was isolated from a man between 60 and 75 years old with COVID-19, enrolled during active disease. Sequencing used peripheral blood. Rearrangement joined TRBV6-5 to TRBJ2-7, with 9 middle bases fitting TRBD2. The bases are TGTGCCAGCAGTTCCTTTGGGACTAGCACATACGAGCAGTACTTC. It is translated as CASSSFGTSTYEQYF.